Listed below are T cell receptor beta chains from one sample, sequenced in a study of molecular identifiers for immune sequencing clone quantification. From the PCR reads, TCRdb called clonotypes with MiXCR, one entry per CDR3 protein. The data hold about 640,000 distinct CDR3 sequences, with just under 20% observed a single time. The sequenced material came from naive CD8+ T cells from blood, with Jurkat cell RNA spiked in. The receptors shown here come from a human donor in good health. Some libraries in this study had Jurkat cell RNA spiked in. Both conserved end residues are part of each CDR3. The order of the fields is V gene, D gene, clone size, CDR3 length, J gene, CDR3 DNA, CDR3 protein. A D gene is named only where the DNA matches it firmly. Part of the rows lack a size; the others show once, few, many or a class for expanded clones.

TRBV7-6	NA	NA	15	TRBJ1-3	TGTGCCAGCAGCCCAGGGCTGGGGGTTGGAAACACCATATATTTT	CASSPGLGVGNTIYF
TRBV4-1	TRBD1	many	16	TRBJ1-5	TGCGCCAGCAGCCAAGATACGGCAGGGGGGGATCAGCCCCAGCATTTT	CASSQDTAGGDQPQHF
TRBV12-3/TRBV12-4	TRBD2	few	16	TRBJ2-1	TGTGCCAGCAGTCCCCGGACTAGCTCCCTGCTCGATGAGCAGTTCTTC	CASSPRTSSLLDEQFF
TRBV20-1	NA	NA	16	TRBJ2-7	TGCAGTGCTAGAGATCGCGTGGGGCCACTCCCCTACGAGCAGTACTTC	CSARDRVGPLPYEQYF
TRBV20-1	NA	many	14	TRBJ2-5	TGCAGTGCTAGACCTCAAGAATTGGGAGAGACCCAGTACTTC	CSARPQELGETQYF
TRBV27	NA	NA	17	TRBJ1-1	TGTGCCAGCAGTCCCACCGGGACCGAAAATCTGGACACTGAAGCTTTCTTT	CASSPTGTENLDTEAFF
TRBV30	NA	NA	15	TRBJ2-1	TGTGCCTGGGGCCTAGGGGTAGTTTCCTACAATGAGCAGTTCTTC	CAWGLGVVSYNEQFF
TRBV4-2	TRBD2	few	15	TRBJ2-7	TGTGCCAGCAGCCAAGGGACTAGCGGGGTATACGAGCAGTACTTC	CASSQGTSGVYEQYF
TRBV20-1	NA	many	13	TRBJ1-1	TGCAGTGCTAGAGGTTTGTTGAGCACTGAAGCTTTCTTT	CSARGLLSTEAFF
TRBV4-1	NA	many	15	TRBJ1-5	TGCGCCAGCAGCCAAGATCATACCCCCTATCAGCCCCAGCATTTT	CASSQDHTPYQPQHF
TRBV27	NA	many	14	TRBJ2-5	TGTGCCAGCAGTTTACGGGGGGCCCAAGAGACCCAGTACTTC	CASSLRGAQETQYF
TRBV7-2	NA	many	15	TRBJ1-3	TGTGCCAGCAGCTTAGGAGGGGGAGGTGGAAACACCATATATTTT	CASSLGGGGGNTIYF
TRBV20-1	NA	many	14	TRBJ1-5	TGCAGTGCTGGGGACCCTTATAGCAATCAGCCCCAGCATTTT	CSAGDPYSNQPQHF
TRBV7-2	NA	many	13	TRBJ1-1	TGTGCCAGCAGCTTCGTGGACAGCCTTGAAGCTTTCTTT	CASSFVDSLEAFF
TRBV6-1	NA	NA	20	TRBJ2-7	TGTGCCAGCGGCCAACTACAAAGCGTCGCCTGGAGGTGGGGCGCCTACGAGCAGTACTTC	CASGQLQSVAWRWGAYEQYF
TRBV20-1	TRBD2	many	16	TRBJ2-7	TGCAGTGCGCCGGGACTAGCGGGAGGATTCTCCTACGAGCAGTACTTC	CSAPGLAGGFSYEQYF
TRBV5-1	TRBD1	many	12	TRBJ1-2	TGCGCCAGCAGCACGACAGGGGATGGCTACACCTTC	CASSTTGDGYTF
TRBV6-2/TRBV6-3	TRBD2	many	14	TRBJ2-7	TGTGCCAGCAGCCCTATAGAGACGGCGGGAGTAGGGTACTTC	CASSPIETAGVGYF
TRBV29-1	NA	many	13	TRBJ1-1	TGCAGCGTTGAAGGGCAGGGAGGCACTGAAGCTTTCTTT	CSVEGQGGTEAFF
TRBV2	NA	NA	15	TRBJ2-7	TGTGCCAGCAGTGTCTTCCGGGACGGACCCTACGAGCAGTACTTC	CASSVFRDGPYEQYF
TRBV19	NA	many	13	TRBJ2-1	TGTGCCAGTAGTATAGCGGGCAGGGGCGAGCAGTTCTTC	CASSIAGRGEQFF
TRBV4-3	TRBD2	many	16	TRBJ2-3	TGCGCCAGCAGCCAAGAAAGCGGGACTAGCACAGATACGCAGTATTTT	CASSQESGTSTDTQYF
TRBV7-9	NA	many	12	TRBJ1-1	TGTGCCAGCAGCTTCTCGGACAGAGAAGCTTTCTTT	CASSFSDREAFF
TRBV6-5	TRBD2	many	17	TRBJ2-3	TGTGCCAGCAGTTACTCGATGAACGGGGGGGCCACAGATACGCAGTATTTT	CASSYSMNGGATDTQYF
TRBV19	TRBD1	NA	16	TRBJ2-7	TGTGCCAGTAGTATAGGACTCTGGACAGGGGTTTACGAGCAGTACTTC	CASSIGLWTGVYEQYF
TRBV5-1	TRBD2	many	16	TRBJ2-1	TGCGCCAGCGGGCCGCTAGCGGGAGCTGCCTACAATGAGCAGTTCTTC	CASGPLAGAAYNEQFF
TRBV5-6	TRBD1	many	16	TRBJ1-1	TGTGCCAGCAGCAGTGGGACAGGGAGGCTGAACACTGAAGCTTTCTTT	CASSSGTGRLNTEAFF
TRBV7-6	TRBD2	NA	16	TRBJ2-1	TGTGCCAGCAGCTGGACTAGCGCAGGAACCTACAATGAGCAGTTCTTC	CASSWTSAGTYNEQFF